The 14 T cell receptor beta chains below were found in one sample sequenced in a study of PD-L1 blockade in urothelial cancer. Assay used: immunoSEQ multiplex PCR; TCRdb lists only in-frame clones, some missing. The repertoire consists of just under 45,000 clones, with around 90% occurring once and the leading ten covering about 14%. The material sequenced was PBMCs, taken around atezolizumab (anti-PD-L1) treatment. Receptors originate from a woman in her sixties with urothelial cancer.

The V and J genes are TRBV27 and TRBJ1-2; TRBD1 is a possible D gene (6 bases). This CDR3 has 15 residues. Trimming pared 2 bases from V and 4 bases from J, leaving 14 bases between. CDR1 and CDR2 from the germline V gene are MNHEY and SMNVEV (reference sequence). The CDR3 DNA reads as TGTGCCAGCAGTTTAGCGGGGGGGCCCGGCTATGGCTACACCTTC. As protein: CASSLAGGPGYGYTF.

The V and J genes are TRBV18 and TRBJ2-7; 10 positions agree with TRBD1. The CDR3 has 15 residues. V was clipped by 0 bases and J by 6 bases; unmatched bases: 5. Germline loops: CDR1 KGHSH, CDR2 LQKENI. The chain's CDR3 is CASSPPKDRGAEQYF. CDR3 sequence (DNA): TGTGCCAGCTCACCACCCAAGGACAGGGGGGCCGAGCAGTACTTC.

The chain couples TRBV19 to TRBJ1-1; D might be TRBD1 (5 bases). This CDR3 is built from 16 residues. The V end lost 10 bases, the J end lost 0 bases, and 21 bases lay between the germline ends. Germline lookup yields CDR1 LNHDA and CDR2 SQIVND (reference sequence). CDR3 sequence reads: CATAEYGAVMNTEAFF. CDR3 in DNA: TGTGCCACCGCGGAATATGGGGCCGTTATGAACACTGAAGCTTTCTTT.

The rearrangement joins TRBV4-1 to TRBJ2-3, with D perhaps TRBD2 (5 bases). This CDR3 comprises 12 residues. Between the trimmed V and J ends, which lost 3 bases and 5 bases, there was a span of 6 bases. Germline-derived CDR1 and CDR2 are MGHRA and YSYEKL. The CDR3 region has the DNA TGCGCCAGCAGCCAGGGAGAAGATACGCAGTATTTT. Its protein product is CASSQGEDTQYF.

The rearrangement joins TRBV7-2 to TRBJ2-2; perhaps TRBD2 as D (6 bases). V lost 8 bases and J 0 bases, leaving 13 bases between the germline ends. Germline V gene data show CDR1 as SGHTA and CDR2 as FQGNSA. CDR3 length: 15 amino acids. CDR3 DNA sequence: TGTGCCAGCGAGTTTGGGGGGACGAACACCGGGGAGCTGTTTTTT. Protein product: CASEFGGTNTGELFF.

The V call is TRBV27, the J call TRBJ2-6, with 9 bases lining up with TRBD1. The CDR3 has 18 residues. Germline values: CDR1 MNHEY, CDR2 SMNVEV (reference sequence). V shed 6 bases, J shed 0 bases, and the junction held 9 bases outside the gene matches. CDR3 residues: CASRSWTGATSGANVLTF. The CDR3 region has the DNA TGTGCCAGCAGATCCTGGACAGGGGCCACCTCTGGGGCCAACGTCCTGACTTTC.

V is TRBV18 and J is TRBJ2-5, with TRBD1 matching over 9 bases. The CDR3 is 15 residues long. Losses at the gene ends were 1 base for V and 2 bases for J; bases not matched to a gene: 2. Germline CDR1 is KGHSH and CDR2 is LQKENI. CDR3 DNA sequence: TGTGCCAGCTCACCACGACAGGGGGGACAAGAGACCCAGTACTTC. It is translated as CASSPRQGGQETQYF.

The genes are TRBV9 and TRBJ1-3; 7 bases match TRBD1. Germline CDR1 SGDLS, CDR2 YYNGEE. The J segment lost 12 bases and the V segment lost 0 bases, leaving 9 bases of the junction unmatched. The CDR3 has 14 residues. The CDR3, as DNA: TGTGCCAGCAGCGTAGGGACAGGAGAAACTAACATATATTTT. As protein: CASSVGTGETNIYF.

The chain employs TRBV11-3 and TRBJ1-1, with a possible D match to TRBD1 (5 bases). The CDR3 extends over 14 amino acids. V gave up 4 bases and J gave up 1 base, with 10 bases separating them. Germline-derived CDR1 and CDR2 are SGHNT and YENEEA. CDR3: CASSSWQGNTEAFF. DNA for the CDR3: TGTGCCAGCAGCTCTTGGCAGGGGAACACTGAAGCTTTCTTT.

The chain recombines TRBV11-2 with TRBJ2-7, with D hard to call. Trimming shortened V by 5 bases and J by 3 bases, and 8 bases separated the two germline ends. Germline V gene sequence: CDR1 SGHAT, CDR2 FQNNGV. This CDR3 comprises 12 residues. The CDR3 loop reads CASSLPGYEQYF. The CDR3 region has the DNA TGTGCCAGCAGCCTTCCCGGCTACGAGCAGTACTTC.

The chain uses TRBV7-9 and TRBJ2-5; 9 nucleotides agree with TRBD1. The CDR3 spans 17 residues. Germline trimming cut 7 bases from V and 4 bases from J; bases unmatched to any gene: 16. Germline V gene data show CDR1 as SEHNR and CDR2 as FQNEAQ (reference sequence). The CDR3 sequence is CASTIKGPGTGRETQYF. DNA of the CDR3: TGTGCCAGCACCATAAAAGGGCCTGGGACAGGGCGAGAGACCCAGTACTTC.

The chain uses TRBV18 and TRBJ1-4; D gene ambiguous. This CDR3 spans 15 amino acids. Trimming removed 2 bases at V and 7 bases at J, with 14 bases between. Germline V gene sequence: CDR1 KGHSH, CDR2 LQKENI. The CDR3, as DNA: TGTGCCAGCTCACCATCGTCGCAGGTCGGTGAAAAACTGTTTTTT. The encoded protein is CASSPSSQVGEKLFF.

The V call is TRBV29-1, the J call TRBJ2-3; D uncertain. The CDR3 has 13 amino acids. The V gene lost 4 bases and the J gene lost 3 bases, with 11 bases spanning the gap. Germline V lookup: CDR1 SQVTM, CDR2 ANQGSEA. The CDR3 nucleotides are TGCAGCGTTGCTGGCAGAAGTACAGATACGCAGTATTTT. It translates to CSVAGRSTDTQYF.

This sequence joins TRBV13 and TRBJ2-7; maybe TRBD1 (6 bases). The CDR3 is 12 residues long. Germline V lookup: CDR1 PRHDT, CDR2 FYEKMQ (reference sequence). Trimming removed 5 bases at V and 5 bases at J, with 10 bases between. CDR3 region: CASSDRLNEQYF. CDR3 DNA sequence: TGTGCCAGCAGCGACAGGCTCAACGAGCAGTACTTC.